The TCR beta chain under discussion was sequenced for a study of T cell responses to AZD1222 COVID-19 vaccine (dated by TCRdb to the early 2020s). Background on the whole study: AZD1222 recipients given second doses at about 4 weeks or at about 12 weeks were pooled, since spike-specific TCR depth and breadth were not found to differ between the two schedules. A total of about 230 trial participants underwent TCR sequencing, of whom some 210 received two doses of AZD1222 and roughly 25 received two doses of the MenACWY control vaccine. Trial participants were enrolled into age subgroups of 18-55, 56-69 and 70-plus years, which contained about 150, 27 and 61 TCR-sequenced participants, respectively.

On the study overall, not on this receptor specifically: Most participants were white British and females outnumbered males, and the authors suggested that clonal diversity may have been underestimated. Vaccine-associated CD4 TCRs spanned the whole spike protein, with dominant responses in regions 160-218 and 743-854. A significant rise in spike-specific TCR breadth and depth was observed after two AZD1222 doses relative to day 0 and relative to MenACWY recipients. Only a handful of AZD1222 recipients were SARS-CoV-2 seropositive at baseline, limiting conclusions about previously exposed vaccinees. In the small 56-69-year group, the increase in depth fell short of significance, most likely because of low power. Epitopes outside the regions mutated in the B.1.351 and B.1.1.7 variants were reportedly recognized by nearly half of the unique spike-specific TCRs. No day 14 peak-response samples were available, so repertoires were characterized only after the peak T cell response.

The CDR3 regions of human TCRbeta chains were analyzed by immunosequencing. Under the source paper's analysis protocol: Repertoire TCRs were matched against a reference library of SARS-CoV-2-specific TCRs generated with the MIRA antigen-specificity platform. Breadth was defined as the fraction of unique TCRs that were SARS-CoV-2-associated. Depth was defined as the fraction of total T cells that were SARS-CoV-2-associated. Using the MIRA data, each spike-specific TCR was mapped to the spike region that the TCR reacts to and placed in a CD4 or CD8 class. Log10-transformed breadth and depth values were compared by one-way ANOVA with Sidak's multiple comparisons tests. Sourced from immuneACCESS, this table was stored by TCRdb with only in-frame sequences that have V and J called. A share of the clones is absent; for the studies checked, an unresolved V gene accounts for under half, and the remainder has no known explanation. From that table come the V and J calls and clone size; the DNA was used to work out D and trimming. For this sample the table gives around 180,000 clones, of which approximately 86% were detected only once. The ten largest account for roughly 7.7% of the sample.

In the case of this clone: Its antigen is currently not known. The input lacks base qualities; no much larger clone sits a single base away.

Reading the label with the study, this specimen's time point is: baseline before first vaccination. Vaccinee samples came from UK trials COV001 and COV002, including a single-blind randomized controlled phase 2/3 trial of AZD1222 (ChAdOx1 nCoV-19) in healthy adults. For TCRbeta chain sequencing, PBMC samples from trial participants were taken at day 0 and at day 28 after the second dose. Via the germline V gene, CDR1 is SGHAT and CDR2 FQNNGV. The CDR3 numbers 15 residues from cysteine through phenylalanine. Only CDR3 DNA remains: 45 bases, in frame from the first base. The V end loses 5 bases and the J end loses 2 bases, and a stretch of 16 bases separates them.

This receptor was identified in an adult in good health. This chain joins TRBV11-2 to TRBJ2-7; a weak D assignment points to TRBD1 (6 bases agree). This material consisted of peripheral blood, taken on day 0 of AZD1222 vaccination. This receptor has the CDR3 CASSLGAGAAYEQYF. The sequenced DNA: TGTGCCAGCAGCCTGGGGGCAGGAGCAGCCTACGAGCAGTACTTC.